The T cell receptor beta chain described here comes from a study of blood T cell repertoires in COVID-19. Background on the study: Samples came from the United States, Italy and Spain, spanning acute and convalescent COVID-19. The cDNA or gDNA used as material had been derived from T cells, B-cell-depleted T cells, or PBMCs.

Per the study methods: Amplification from reference gene primers served as the basis for estimated nucleated cell counts. TCRdb keeps only in-frame clones here, not all; method: immunoSEQ multiplex PCR. V, J and clone size were drawn from that table, and D and trimming were deduced from the DNA. The sample has some 54,000 clones; about 81% are singletons. The CDR3 is 15 residues long. The junction had 7 bases not matched to a gene; V was cut back by 4 bases and J by 7 bases. Per germline, CDR1 SGDLS and CDR2 YYNGEE. Seattle patient enrollment occurred during active infection, with longitudinal follow-up thereafter.

The rearrangement uses TRBV9 and TRBJ2-1; 11 positions match TRBD2. This clonotype originated in a woman at least 80 years old with COVID-19, enrolled during active disease. The material sequenced was peripheral blood. The CDR3 protein is CASSTTSGIRNEQFF. The CDR3 nucleotides read TGTGCCAGCAGCACGACTAGCGGGATTCGAAATGAGCAGTTCTTC.